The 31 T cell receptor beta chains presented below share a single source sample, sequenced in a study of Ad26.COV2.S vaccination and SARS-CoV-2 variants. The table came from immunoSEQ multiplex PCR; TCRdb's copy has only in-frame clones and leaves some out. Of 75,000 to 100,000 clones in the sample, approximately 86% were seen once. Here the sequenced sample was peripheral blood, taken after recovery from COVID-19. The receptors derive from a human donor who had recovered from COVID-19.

CDR3 loop: CASSRAGTHNEQFF. For the CDR3, the DNA is TGCGCCAGCAGCCGAGCCGGGACTCACAATGAGCAGTTCTTC. V gene TRBV4-3 combines with J gene TRBJ2-1; weak D call: TRBD2 (6 bases). Germline V CDR1 and CDR2: LGHNA, YSLEER. The CDR3 length is 14 residues. V was clipped by 4 bases and J by 5 bases, with 12 bases between them.

CDR3 region: CSVASRAYEQYF. The DNA for the CDR3 is TGCAGCGTTGCGAGTCGGGCCTACGAGCAGTACTTC. The chain joins TRBV29-1 to TRBJ2-7; D remains unclear. The CDR3 contains 12 residues. Germline CDR1 and CDR2: SQVTM and ANQGSEA. The germline V and J ends were trimmed by 4 bases and 2 bases, with 9 bases remaining between them.

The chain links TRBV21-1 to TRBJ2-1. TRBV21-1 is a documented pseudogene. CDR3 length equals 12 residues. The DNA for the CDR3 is TGTGCCAGCAGCAATAAAGGCAATGAGCAGTTCTTC. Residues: CASSNKGNEQFF.

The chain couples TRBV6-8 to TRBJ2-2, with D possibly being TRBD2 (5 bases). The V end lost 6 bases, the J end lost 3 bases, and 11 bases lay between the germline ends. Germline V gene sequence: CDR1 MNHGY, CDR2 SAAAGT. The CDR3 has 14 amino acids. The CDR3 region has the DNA TGTGCCAGCAGGGGGTTGCGGGACACCGGGGAGCTGTTTTTT. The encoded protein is CASRGLRDTGELFF.

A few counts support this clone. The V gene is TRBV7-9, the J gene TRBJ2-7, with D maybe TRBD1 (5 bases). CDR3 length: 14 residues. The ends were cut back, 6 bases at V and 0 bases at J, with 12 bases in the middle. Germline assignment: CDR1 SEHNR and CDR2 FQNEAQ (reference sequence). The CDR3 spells CASSHRPSSYEQYF. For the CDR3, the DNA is TGTGCCAGCAGTCACAGGCCCAGCTCCTACGAGCAGTACTTC.

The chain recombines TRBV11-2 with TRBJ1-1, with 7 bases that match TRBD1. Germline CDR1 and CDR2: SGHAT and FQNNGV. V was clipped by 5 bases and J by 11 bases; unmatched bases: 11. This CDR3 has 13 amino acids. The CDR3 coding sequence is TGTGCCAGCAGCCCCGACCTCAGGGGGAAGGCTTTCTTT. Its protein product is CASSPDLRGKAFF.

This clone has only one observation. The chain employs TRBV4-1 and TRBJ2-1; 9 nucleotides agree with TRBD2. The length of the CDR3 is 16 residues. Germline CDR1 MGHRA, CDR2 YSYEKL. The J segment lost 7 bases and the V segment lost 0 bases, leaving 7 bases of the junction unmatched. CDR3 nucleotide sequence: TGCGCCAGCAGCCAAGAGACGGGACTAGCCCTAAATGAGCAGTTCTTC. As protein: CASSQETGLALNEQFF.

CDR3 in DNA: TGTGCCAGCAGCCAAGCGGGATCCCGAGGCACCGGGGAGCTGTTTTTT. Translated, it gives CASSQAGSRGTGELFF. The V gene is TRBV4-2, the J gene TRBJ2-2, with D perhaps TRBD2 (5 bases). The V end lost 1 base, the J end lost 4 bases, and 13 bases lay between the germline ends. Germline lookup yields CDR1 LGHNA and CDR2 YNFKEQ. The CDR3 totals 16 residues.

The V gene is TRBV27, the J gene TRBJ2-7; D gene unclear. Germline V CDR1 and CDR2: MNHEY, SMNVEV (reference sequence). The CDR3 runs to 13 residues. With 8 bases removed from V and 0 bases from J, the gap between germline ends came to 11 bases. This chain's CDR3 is CASRWASSYEQYF. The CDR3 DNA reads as TGTGCCAGCCGGTGGGCTAGCTCCTACGAGCAGTACTTC.

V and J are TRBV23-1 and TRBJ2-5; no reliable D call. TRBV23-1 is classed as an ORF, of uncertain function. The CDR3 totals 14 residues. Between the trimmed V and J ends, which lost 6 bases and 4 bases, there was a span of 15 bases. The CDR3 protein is CASRPRCASETQYF. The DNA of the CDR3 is TGCGCCAGCAGACCTCGATGCGCTTCAGAGACCCAGTACTTC.

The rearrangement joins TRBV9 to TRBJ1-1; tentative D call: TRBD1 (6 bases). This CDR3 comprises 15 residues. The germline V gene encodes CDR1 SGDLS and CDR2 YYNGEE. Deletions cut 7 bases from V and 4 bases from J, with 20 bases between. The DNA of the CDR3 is TGTGCCAGCTCCTCGACGGAAGGGGGGGGCACTGAAGCTTTCTTT. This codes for CASSSTEGGGTEAFF. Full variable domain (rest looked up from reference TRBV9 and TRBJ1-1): DSGVTQTPKHLITATGQRVTLRCSPRSGDLSVYWYQQSLDQGLQFLIQYYNGEERAKGNILERFSAQQFPDLHSELNLSSLELGDSALYFCASSSTEGGGTEAFFGQGTRLTVV.

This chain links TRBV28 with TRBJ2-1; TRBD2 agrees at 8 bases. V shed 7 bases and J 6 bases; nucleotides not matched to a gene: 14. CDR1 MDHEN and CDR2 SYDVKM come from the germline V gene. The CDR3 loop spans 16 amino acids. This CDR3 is CASKTPRGGHLNEQFF. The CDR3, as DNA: TGTGCCAGCAAAACACCCCGGGGGGGGCACCTCAATGAGCAGTTCTTC.

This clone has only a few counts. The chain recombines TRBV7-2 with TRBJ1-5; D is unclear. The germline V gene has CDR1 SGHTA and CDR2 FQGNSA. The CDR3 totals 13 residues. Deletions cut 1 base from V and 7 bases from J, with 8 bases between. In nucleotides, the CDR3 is TGTGCCAGCAGCTTAGTTTTGAGGCAGCCCCAGCATTTT. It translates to CASSLVLRQPQHF. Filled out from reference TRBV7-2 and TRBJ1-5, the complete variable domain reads GAGVSQSPSNKVTEKGKDVELRCDPISGHTALYWYRQSLGQGLEFLIYFQGNSAPDKSGLPSDRFSAERTGGSVSTLTIQRTQQEDSAVYLCASSLVLRQPQHFGDGTRLSIL.

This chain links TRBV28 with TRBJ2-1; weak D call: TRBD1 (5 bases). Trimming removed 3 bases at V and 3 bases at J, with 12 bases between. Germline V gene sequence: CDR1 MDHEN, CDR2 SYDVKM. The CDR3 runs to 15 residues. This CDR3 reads CASSFSGYSYNEQFF. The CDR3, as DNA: TGTGCCAGCAGTTTTTCAGGGTATAGCTACAATGAGCAGTTCTTC.

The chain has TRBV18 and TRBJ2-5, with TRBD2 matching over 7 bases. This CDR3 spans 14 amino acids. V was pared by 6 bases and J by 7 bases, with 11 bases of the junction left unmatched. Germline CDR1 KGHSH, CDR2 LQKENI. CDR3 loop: CASSRNDPGGTQYF. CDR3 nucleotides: TGTGCCAGCTCTCGAAATGATCCGGGAGGGACCCAGTACTTC.

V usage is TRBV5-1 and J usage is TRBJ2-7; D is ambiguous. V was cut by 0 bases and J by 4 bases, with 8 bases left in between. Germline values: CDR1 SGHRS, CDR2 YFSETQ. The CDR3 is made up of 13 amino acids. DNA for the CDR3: TGCGCCAGCAGCTTGGGTCTCGGATACGAGCAGTACTTC. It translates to CASSLGLGYEQYF.

CDR3 DNA: TGTGCCAGCAGCCCCGGGACAGGGGTTGGGAATGAGCAGTTCTTC. This codes for CASSPGTGVGNEQFF. The gene calls are TRBV6-5 and TRBJ2-1; 10 bases are a match to TRBD1. This CDR3 comprises 15 residues. Germline CDR1 and CDR2: MNHEY and SVGAGI. Trimming at V came to 6 bases and at J to 7 bases, leaving 9 bases not matched to a gene.

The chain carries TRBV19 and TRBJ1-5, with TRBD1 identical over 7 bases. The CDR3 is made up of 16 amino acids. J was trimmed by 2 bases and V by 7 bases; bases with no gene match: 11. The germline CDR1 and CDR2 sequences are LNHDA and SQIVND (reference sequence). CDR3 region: CASTFDRVGGNQPQHF. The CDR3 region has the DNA TGTGCCAGTACTTTTGACAGGGTGGGAGGCAATCAGCCCCAGCATTTT.

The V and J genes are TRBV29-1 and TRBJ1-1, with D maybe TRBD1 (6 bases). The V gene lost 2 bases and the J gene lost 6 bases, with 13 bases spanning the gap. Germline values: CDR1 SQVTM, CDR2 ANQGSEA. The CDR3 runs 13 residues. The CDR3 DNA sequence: TGCAGCGTTGAAACCATCAAGGGGGCTGAAGCTTTCTTT. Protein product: CSVETIKGAEAFF.

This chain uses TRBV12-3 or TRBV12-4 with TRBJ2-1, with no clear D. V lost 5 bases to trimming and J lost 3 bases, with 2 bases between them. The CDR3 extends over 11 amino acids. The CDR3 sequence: CASSGYNEQFF. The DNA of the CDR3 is TGTGCCAGCAGTGGCTACAATGAGCAGTTCTTC.

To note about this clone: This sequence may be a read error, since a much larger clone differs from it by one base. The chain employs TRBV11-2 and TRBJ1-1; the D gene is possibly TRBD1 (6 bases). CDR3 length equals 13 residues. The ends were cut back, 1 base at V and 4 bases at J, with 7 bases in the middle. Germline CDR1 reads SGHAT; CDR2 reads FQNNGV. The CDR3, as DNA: TGTGCCAGCAGCTTAGCCAGGGGCACTGAAGCTTTCTTT. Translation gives CASSLARGTEAFF.

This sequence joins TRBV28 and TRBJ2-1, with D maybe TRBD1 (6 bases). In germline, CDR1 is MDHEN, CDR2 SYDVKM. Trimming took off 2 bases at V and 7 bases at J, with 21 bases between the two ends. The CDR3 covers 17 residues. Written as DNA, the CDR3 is TGTGCCAGCAGTTTACCCAATGCTGGGGGCCGCGGGAATGAGCAGTTCTTC. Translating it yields CASSLPNAGGRGNEQFF.

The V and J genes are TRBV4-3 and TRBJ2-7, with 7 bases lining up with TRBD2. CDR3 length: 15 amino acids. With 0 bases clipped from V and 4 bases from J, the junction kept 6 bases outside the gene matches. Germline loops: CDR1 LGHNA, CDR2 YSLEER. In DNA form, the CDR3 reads TGCGCCAGCAGCCAAGATGGCGGGAGTAAATACGAGCAGTACTTC. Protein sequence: CASSQDGGSKYEQYF.

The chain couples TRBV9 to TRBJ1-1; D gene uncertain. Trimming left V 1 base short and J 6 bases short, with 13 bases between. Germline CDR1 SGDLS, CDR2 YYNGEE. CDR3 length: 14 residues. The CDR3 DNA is TGTGCCAGCAGCGTACAGCCGGGGTCGTCTGAAGCTTTCTTT. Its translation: CASSVQPGSSEAFF.

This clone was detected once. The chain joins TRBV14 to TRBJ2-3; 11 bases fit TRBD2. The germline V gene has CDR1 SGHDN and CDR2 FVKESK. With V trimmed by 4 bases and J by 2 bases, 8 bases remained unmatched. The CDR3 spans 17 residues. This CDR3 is CASSPLGLADYTDTQYF. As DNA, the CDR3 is TGTGCCAGCAGCCCCTTGGGACTAGCGGACTACACAGATACGCAGTATTTT. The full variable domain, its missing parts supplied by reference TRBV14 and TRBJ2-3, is EAGVTQFPSHSVIEKGQTVTLRCDPISGHDNLYWYRRVMGKEIKFLLHFVKESKQDESGMPNNRFLAERTGGTYSTLKVQPAELEDSGVYFCASSPLGLADYTDTQYFGPGTRLTVL.

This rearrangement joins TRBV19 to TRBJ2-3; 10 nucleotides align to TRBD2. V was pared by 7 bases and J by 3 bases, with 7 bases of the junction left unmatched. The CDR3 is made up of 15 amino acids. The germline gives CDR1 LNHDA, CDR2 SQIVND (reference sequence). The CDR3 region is CASKGLAGDTDTQYF. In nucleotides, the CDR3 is TGTGCCAGTAAGGGGCTAGCGGGAGATACAGATACGCAGTATTTT. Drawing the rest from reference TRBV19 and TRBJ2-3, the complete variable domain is DGGITQSPKYLFRKEGQNVTLSCEQNLNHDAMYWYRQDPGQGLRLIYYSQIVNDFQKGDIAEGYSVSREKKESFPLTVTSAQKNPTAFYLCASKGLAGDTDTQYFGPGTRLTVL.

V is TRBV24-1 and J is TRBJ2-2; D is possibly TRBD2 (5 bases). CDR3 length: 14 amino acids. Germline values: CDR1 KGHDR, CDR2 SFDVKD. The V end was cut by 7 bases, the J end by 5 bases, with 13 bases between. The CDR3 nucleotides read TGTGCCACCAGCCGTAGCGAGACAACCGGGGAGCTGTTTTTT. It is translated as CATSRSETTGELFF.

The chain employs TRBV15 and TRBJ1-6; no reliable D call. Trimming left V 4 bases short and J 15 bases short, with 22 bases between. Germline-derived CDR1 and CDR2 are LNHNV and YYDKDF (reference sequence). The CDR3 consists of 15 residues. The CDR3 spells CATSTHGAFNPGLHF. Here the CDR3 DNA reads TGTGCCACCAGCACTCACGGCGCGTTTAACCCGGGCCTCCACTTT. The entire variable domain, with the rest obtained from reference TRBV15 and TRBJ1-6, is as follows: DAMVIQNPRYQVTQFGKPVTLSCSQTLNHNVMYWYQQKSSQAPKLLFHYYDKDFNNEADTPDNFQSRRPNTSFCFLDIRSPGLGDTAMYLCATSTHGAFNPGLHFGNGTRLTVT.

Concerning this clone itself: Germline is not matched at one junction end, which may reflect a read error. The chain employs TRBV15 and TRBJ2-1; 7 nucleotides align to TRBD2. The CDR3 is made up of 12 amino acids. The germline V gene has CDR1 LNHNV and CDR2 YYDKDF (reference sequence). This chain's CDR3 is CATSRDGLGELF. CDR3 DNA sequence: TGTGCCACCAGCAGAGATGGACTAGGCGAACTCTTC.

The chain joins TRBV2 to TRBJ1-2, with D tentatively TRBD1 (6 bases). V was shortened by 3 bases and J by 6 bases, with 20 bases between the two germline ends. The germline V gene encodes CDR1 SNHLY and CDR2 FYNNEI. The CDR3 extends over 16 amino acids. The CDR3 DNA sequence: TGTGCCAGCAGTGAGGTGTCCGCGGGGGGGCTGGATGGCTACACCTTC. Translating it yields CASSEVSAGGLDGYTF.

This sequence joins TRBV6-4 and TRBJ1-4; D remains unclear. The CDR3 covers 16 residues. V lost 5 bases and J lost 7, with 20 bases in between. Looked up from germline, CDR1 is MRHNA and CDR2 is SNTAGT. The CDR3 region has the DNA TGTGCCAGCAGTTACCCTCCGATTTGGGCGAGTGAAAAACTGTTTTTT. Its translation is CASSYPPIWASEKLFF.